Given below is one TCR beta chain in context. The germline V gene encodes CDR1 SGHRS and CDR2 YFSETQ. The trim removed 0 bases at V and 12 bases at J, leaving 10 bases unmatched. The CDR3 covers 14 residues. The data derive from a study of T cells in localized non-small cell lung cancer. Produced via immunoSEQ multiplex PCR; TCRdb's table is partial and in-frame only. This table holds 100,000 or so clones, approximately 91% found once. The chain employs TRBV5-1 and TRBJ2-3; 7 bases are a match to TRBD1. Sequencing was performed on PBMCs, taken before any cancer treatment. The sequence came from a woman between 35 and 75 years old with stage II squamous cell lung carcinoma. CDR3 nucleotide sequence: TGCGCCAGCAGCTTGGCAGGGGGACCGACGACACAGTATTTT. It translates to CASSLAGGPTTQYF.